This T cell receptor (beta chain) was identified in a study of T cell repertoires in cytomegalovirus infection. Study in general: In the study, CMV epitopes included recently identified HLA-C-restricted and well-studied HLA-B-restricted ones. Public TCR beta signatures indicated both CMV infection and matching HLA type. General study findings and limits: HLA-C-restricted CMV-specific TCR beta clonotypes prevailed in the ex vivo response.

Trimming stripped 3 bases from V and 4 bases from J, with 21 bases between. Germline lookup yields CDR1 LGHNT and CDR2 FRNRAP. The CDR3 has 17 residues. From the reads, TCRdb called clonotypes with MiXCR, one entry per CDR3 protein. The sample holds approximately 76,000 distinct CDR3 sequences, roughly 39% seen once. Turning to this clonotype: The antigen remains unidentified.

The J gene is TRBJ1-1, the V gene TRBV12-5; no firm D call. The sequence was obtained from a human donor in good health (CMV status not recorded). Some clones in this sample may be carry-over from other donors' samples. The starting material was CD8+ T cells from cultured PBMCs, obtained from culture after CMV antigen stimulation. The CDR3 loop is CASGFTTPGVRATEAFF. The DNA of the CDR3 is TGTGCTAGTGGTTTCACGACACCAGGAGTCAGAGCCACTGAAGCTTTCTTT.